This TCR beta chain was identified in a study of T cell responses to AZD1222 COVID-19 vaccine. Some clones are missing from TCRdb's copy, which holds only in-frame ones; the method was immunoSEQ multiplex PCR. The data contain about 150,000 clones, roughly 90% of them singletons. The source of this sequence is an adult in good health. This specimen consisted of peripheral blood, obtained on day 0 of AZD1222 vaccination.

The CDR3 spells CASSYSTIYAFF. Written as DNA, the CDR3 is TGTGCCAGCAGTTACTCCACGATTTACGCTTTCTTT. This chain uses TRBV6-2 or TRBV6-3 with TRBJ1-1; D unresolved. Trimming stripped 0 bases from V and 11 bases from J, with 10 bases between. Germline V gene data show CDR1 as MNHEY and CDR2 as SVGEGT. This CDR3 is 12 amino acids long.